This T cell receptor (beta chain) was identified during a study of regulatory T cells in long-lasting Graves disease. Study observations and caveats: A greater number of public clonotypes (approximately 2,500) was shared by persistent patients than by new patients (approximately 1,000).

This clonotype came up many times. No antigen is known for it. Trimming pared 5 bases from V and 6 bases from J, leaving 16 bases between. Germline CDR1 reads LNHDA; CDR2 reads SQIVND (reference sequence). CDR3 length: 15 residues. Documented time point: newly diagnosed GD, antithyroid drugs for less than 3 months. PBMC-extracted RNA yielded the TCR library. It was American Thyroid Association guidelines that determined Graves' disease diagnosis. Those enrolled as patients came out of an endocrinology department in Xi'an, China. Researchers made TCR beta libraries by using iRepertoire HTBI primers and running Arm-PCR on CDR3 regions. TCRdb passed the multiplex PCR reads through MiXCR, listing each CDR3 protein once. Of about 500,000 distinct CDR3 sequences listed, approximately 12% are singletons. The same sample was also studied in work on T cells in Graves' hyperthyroidism and ophthalmopathy. Per that study: Researchers ran a first-round RT-PCR on the TCR CDR3 using the HTBI primer set.

The material was peripheral blood mononuclear cells (PBMCs), obtained at new diagnosis, from a patient treated with antithyroid drugs. The chain couples TRBV19 to TRBJ1-4; possible D gene TRBD1, 5 bases. The sequence derives from a woman aged 25 to 39 with Graves disease. The CDR3 nucleotides are TGTGCCAGTAGTGGGACCGGGACGCCAGATGAAAAACTGTTTTTT. Translation gives CASSGTGTPDEKLFF. The full variable domain, in which reference TRBV19 and TRBJ1-4 provide the parts outside the CDR3, is DGGITQSPKYLFRKEGQNVTLSCEQNLNHDAMYWYRQDPGQGLRLIYYSQIVNDFQKGDIAEGYSVSREKKESFPLTVTSAQKNPTAFYLCASSGTGTPDEKLFFGSGTQLSVL.